This is a list of T cell receptor beta chains from one sample in a study of early T cells in non-severe SARS-CoV-2 infection. TCRdb reprocessed the 5' RACE reads with MiXCR, giving one entry per CDR3 protein. The sample contains more than 70,000 distinct CDR3 sequences, around 10% of which appear only once. The sequenced sample was whole blood, obtained at baseline. The origin of the receptors is an adult who was a healthcare worker with PCR-confirmed SARS-CoV-2 infection or an uninfected control (not recorded which). CDR3s include the opening cysteine and the closing phenylalanine or tryptophan. A D gene is named only where the DNA matches it firmly. The size field is filled for only some rows; it gives once, few, many or a size class.

D | size | J | V | length | CDR3 | DNA
NA | NA | TRBJ1-1 | TRBV10-3 | 15 | CAISDGGSLSAEAFF | TGTGCCATCAGTGATGGGGGCTCACTGAGCGCTGAAGCTTTCTTT
TRBD1 | NA | TRBJ1-6 | TRBV19 | 15 | CASSITGGGGSPLHF | TGTGCCAGTAGTATAACAGGGGGCGGAGGATCACCCCTCCACTTT
NA | many | TRBJ2-1 | TRBV7-9 | 13 | CASSAHGTDEQFF | TGTGCCAGCAGCGCACATGGTACAGATGAGCAGTTCTTC
NA | NA | TRBJ1-4 | TRBV20-1 | 15 | CSARGGEATNEKLFF | TGCAGTGCGAGAGGCGGGGAAGCAACTAATGAAAAACTGTTTTTT
NA | NA | TRBJ1-2 | TRBV16 | 13 | CASSQGQNYGYTF | TGTGCCAGCAGCCAAGGACAGAACTATGGCTACACCTTC
NA | many | TRBJ1-4 | TRBV7-2 | 13 | CASSLGGWEKLFF | TGTGCCAGCAGCTTAGGGGGTTGGGAAAAACTGTTTTTT
TRBD2 | NA | TRBJ2-1 | TRBV4-3 | 16 | CASSQEPGGSYNEQFF | TGCGCCAGCAGCCAAGAACCGGGGGGGTCCTACAATGAGCAGTTCTTC
TRBD1 | many | TRBJ1-2 | TRBV27 | 15 | CASSISGTGFYGYTF | TGTGCCAGCAGTATATCCGGGACAGGGTTTTATGGCTACACCTTC
NA | few | TRBJ1-6 | TRBV5-4 | 16 | CASRRLQGGNNSPLHF | TGTGCCAGCAGAAGACTCCAGGGAGGAAATAATTCACCCCTCCACTTT
NA | NA | TRBJ2-7 | TRBV7-6 | 15 | CASSLTQGYSYEQYF | TGTGCCAGCAGCTTAACCCAGGGATACTCCTACGAGCAGTACTTC
NA | many | TRBJ2-1 | TRBV29-1 | 14 | CSAEKGMSNNEQFF | TGCAGCGCCGAAAAAGGCATGTCCAACAATGAGCAGTTCTTC
TRBD1 | many | TRBJ2-7 | TRBV5-6 | 16 | CASSLVTTGGLDEQYF | TGTGCCAGCAGCTTGGTGACGACAGGGGGTTTGGACGAGCAGTACTTC
NA | NA | TRBJ2-3 | TRBV5-1 | 13 | CASSLAVSDTQYF | TGCGCCAGCAGCTTGGCAGTTTCAGATACGCAGTATTTT
NA | NA | TRBJ2-5 | TRBV12-3/TRBV12-4 | 14 | CASSLGGDPEAQYF | TGTGCCAGCAGTTTAGGGGGGGACCCGGAGGCCCAGTACTTC
NA | few | TRBJ2-2 | TRBV23-1 | 15 | CASSHGSTPAGELFF | TGCGCCAGCAGTCACGGGTCCACCCCCGCCGGGGAGCTGTTTTTT
TRBD1 | few | TRBJ1-1 | TRBV20-1 | 12 | CSAGDQGAAAFF | TGCAGTGCTGGGGATCAGGGGGCGGCAGCTTTCTTT
NA | few | TRBJ1-4 | TRBV6-5 | 15 | CASSTSWGTNEKLFF | TGTGCCAGCAGTACATCTTGGGGCACTAATGAAAAACTGTTTTTT
NA | few | TRBJ1-5 | TRBV12-3/TRBV12-4 | 13 | CASSFTANQPQHF | TGTGCCAGCAGTTTTACTGCAAATCAGCCCCAGCATTTT